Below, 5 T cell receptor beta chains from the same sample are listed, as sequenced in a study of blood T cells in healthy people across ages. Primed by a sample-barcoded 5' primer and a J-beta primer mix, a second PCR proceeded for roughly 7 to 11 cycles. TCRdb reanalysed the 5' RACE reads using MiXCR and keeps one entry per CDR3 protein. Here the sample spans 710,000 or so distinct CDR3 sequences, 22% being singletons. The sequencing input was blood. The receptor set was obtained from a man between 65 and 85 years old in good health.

The CDR3 DNA sequence: TGTGCCAGCAGCCCCGTCGGGCGGTGGGGTTCCTACAATGAGCAGTTCTTC. Protein: CASSPVGRWGSYNEQFF. The V and J genes are TRBV13 and TRBJ2-1, with D hard to call. The CDR3 covers 17 residues. The germline V gene encodes CDR1 PRHDT and CDR2 FYEKMQ (reference sequence). V shed 5 bases and J shed 1 base, with 18 bases lying between them.

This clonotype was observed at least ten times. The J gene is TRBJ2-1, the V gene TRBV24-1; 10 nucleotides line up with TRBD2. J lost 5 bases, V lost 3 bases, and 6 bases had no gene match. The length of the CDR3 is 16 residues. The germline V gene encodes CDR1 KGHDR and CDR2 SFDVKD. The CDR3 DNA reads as TGTGCCACCAGTGATGACCAGCGGGGGGGTAACAATGAGCAGTTCTTC. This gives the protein CATSDDQRGGNNEQFF.

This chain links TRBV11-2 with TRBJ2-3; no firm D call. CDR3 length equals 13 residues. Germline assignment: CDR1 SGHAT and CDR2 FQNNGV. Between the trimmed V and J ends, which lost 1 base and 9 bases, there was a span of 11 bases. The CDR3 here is CASSLVGRRTQYF. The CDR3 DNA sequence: TGTGCCAGCAGCTTAGTTGGTAGGCGAACGCAGTATTTT.

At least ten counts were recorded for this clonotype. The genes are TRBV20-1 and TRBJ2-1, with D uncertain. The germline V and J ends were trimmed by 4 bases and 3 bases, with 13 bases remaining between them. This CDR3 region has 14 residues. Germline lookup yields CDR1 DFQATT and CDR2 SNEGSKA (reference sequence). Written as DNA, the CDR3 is TGCAGTGCTATGTTCTCCACTAACTACAATGAGCAGTTCTTC. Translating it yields CSAMFSTNYNEQFF.

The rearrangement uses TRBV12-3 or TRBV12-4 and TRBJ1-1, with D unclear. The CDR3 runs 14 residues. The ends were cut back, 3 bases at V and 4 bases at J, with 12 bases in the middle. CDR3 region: CASSFGGGPTEAFF. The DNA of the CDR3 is TGTGCCAGCAGTTTTGGAGGTGGGCCCACTGAAGCTTTCTTT.